This T cell receptor (beta chain) emerged from a study of control samples from healthy donors and cancer patients. Repertoires were generated with immunoSEQ multiplex PCR, while TCRdb's copy carries only in-frame clones and drops some. The sample consists of 130,000 or so clones, about 93% of them appearing once. Germline CDR1 SQVTM, CDR2 ANQGSEA. V shed 3 bases and J 2 bases; nucleotides not matched to a gene: 9. This CDR3 has 15 residues. This TCR derives from a man aged 60-69 years with colorectal cancer. The sample comprised PBMCs. The genes are TRBV29-1 and TRBJ2-5; 7 nucleotides line up with TRBD1. The DNA for the CDR3 is TGCAGCGTTGATACTGGGACAGATATTCAAGAGACCCAGTACTTC. Its protein is CSVDTGTDIQETQYF.